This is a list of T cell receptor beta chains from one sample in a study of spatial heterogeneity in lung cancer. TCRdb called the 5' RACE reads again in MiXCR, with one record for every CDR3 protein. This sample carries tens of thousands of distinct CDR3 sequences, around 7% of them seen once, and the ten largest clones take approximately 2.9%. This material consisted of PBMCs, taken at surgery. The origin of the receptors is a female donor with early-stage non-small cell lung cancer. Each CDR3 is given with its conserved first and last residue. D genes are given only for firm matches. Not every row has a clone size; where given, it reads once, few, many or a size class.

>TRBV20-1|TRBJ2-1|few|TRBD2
CSASSGGASDEQFF
TGCAGTGCTTCTAGCGGGGGGGCCTCCGATGAGCAGTTCTTC
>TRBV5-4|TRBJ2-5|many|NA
CASSPRELPLGRETQYF
TGTGCCAGCAGCCCAAGAGAGCTTCCCCTGGGAAGAGAGACCCAGTACTTC
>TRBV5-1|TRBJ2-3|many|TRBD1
CASVRDRSTDTQYF
TGCGCCAGCGTACGGGACAGAAGCACAGATACGCAGTATTTT
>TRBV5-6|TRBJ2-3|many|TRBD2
CASSSGLRGGTDTQYF
TGTGCCAGCAGCTCCGGACTCCGGGGGGGCACAGATACGCAGTATTTT
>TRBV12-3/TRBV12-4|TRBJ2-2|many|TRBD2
CASSFGGGRTGELFF
TGTGCCAGCAGTTTTGGCGGGGGGCGCACCGGGGAGCTGTTTTTT
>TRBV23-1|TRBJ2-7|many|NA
CASSQWDFYEQYF
TGCGCCAGCAGTCAATGGGACTTCTACGAGCAGTACTTC
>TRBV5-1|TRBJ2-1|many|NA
CASSLGNDEQFF
TGCGCCAGCAGCTTGGGCAACGATGAGCAGTTCTTC
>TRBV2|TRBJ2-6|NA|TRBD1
CASSFTGTGPNVLTF
TGTGCCAGCAGCTTCACCGGGACAGGGCCCAACGTCCTGACTTTC
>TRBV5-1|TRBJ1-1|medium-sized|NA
CASSLESGTYTEAFF
TGCGCCAGCAGCTTGGAGAGTGGGACGTACACTGAAGCTTTCTTT
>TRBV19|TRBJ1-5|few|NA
CASIADTGNQPQHF
TGTGCCAGTATCGCGGACACTGGCAATCAGCCCCAGCATTTT
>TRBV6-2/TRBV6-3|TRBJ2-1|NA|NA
CASGGFEQFF
TGTGCCAGCGGGGGTTTTGAGCAGTTCTTC
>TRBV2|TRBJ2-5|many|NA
CASSSSSAGQETQYF
TGTGCCAGCAGCTCTTCTTCGGCGGGACAAGAGACCCAGTACTTC
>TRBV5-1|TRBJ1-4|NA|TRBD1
CASSVWTGQTNEKLFF
TGCGCCAGCAGCGTCTGGACAGGGCAAACTAATGAAAAACTGTTTTTT
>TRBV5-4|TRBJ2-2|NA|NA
CATSRTFANTGELFF
TGTGCCACCTCGAGGACTTTCGCGAACACCGGGGAGCTGTTTTTT
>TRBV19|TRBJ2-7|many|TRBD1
CASRDRGHTYEQYF
TGTGCCTCCCGGGACAGGGGCCATACCTACGAGCAGTACTTC
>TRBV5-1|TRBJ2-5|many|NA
CASSSEAAGPQETQYF
TGCGCCAGCAGCTCGGAGGCGGCAGGACCTCAAGAGACCCAGTACTTC
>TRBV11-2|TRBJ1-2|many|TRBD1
CASSIGRQGQQGYTF
TGTGCCAGCAGCATAGGAAGACAGGGACAGCAGGGCTACACCTTC
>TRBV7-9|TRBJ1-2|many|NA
CASSLAVDYGYTF
TGTGCCAGCAGCTTAGCGGTAGACTATGGCTACACCTTC
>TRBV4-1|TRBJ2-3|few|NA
CASSQTEQFVDTQYF
TGCGCCAGCAGCCAAACCGAACAGTTTGTGGATACGCAGTATTTT
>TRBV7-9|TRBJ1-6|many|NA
CASSRDLSSYNSPLHF
TGTGCCAGCAGCCGTGATTTGAGCTCCTATAATTCACCCCTCCACTTT
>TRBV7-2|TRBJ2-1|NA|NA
CASSGGAPIPLNEQFF
TGTGCCAGTTCAGGCGGGGCCCCAATCCCCCTCAATGAGCAGTTCTTC
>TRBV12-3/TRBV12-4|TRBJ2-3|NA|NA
CASRRRAASTDTQYF
TGTGCCAGCCGCCGACGAGCTGCTAGCACAGATACGCAGTATTTT
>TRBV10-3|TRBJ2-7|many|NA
CAIGTRQELQYF
TGTGCCATCGGGACCCGACAGGAGCTGCAGTACTTC
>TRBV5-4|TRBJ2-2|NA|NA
CASSFWGAGELFF
TGTGCCAGCAGCTTTTGGGGGGCCGGGGAGCTGTTTTTT
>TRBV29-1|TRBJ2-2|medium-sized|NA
CSAAGPSNTGELFF
TGCAGCGCAGCCGGGCCTTCTAACACCGGGGAGCTGTTTTTT
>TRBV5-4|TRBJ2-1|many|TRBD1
CASSPGGEQFF
TGTGCCAGCAGCCCAGGGGGTGAGCAGTTCTTC
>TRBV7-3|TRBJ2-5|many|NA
CASSLPPGLYLETQYF
TGTGCCAGCAGCTTACCCCCCGGTTTATATCTAGAGACCCAGTACTTC
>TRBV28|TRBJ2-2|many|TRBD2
CASSLGGVWVGELFF
TGTGCCAGCAGCCTGGGAGGGGTTTGGGTCGGGGAGCTGTTTTTT